Detailed here is one T cell receptor beta chain. Its antigen is unknown. MiXCR, applied by TCRdb to the reads, yields one record per CDR3 protein. Of about 350,000 distinct CDR3 sequences listed, roughly 34% are singletons. The germline V gene has CDR1 SEHNR and CDR2 FQNEAQ (reference sequence). Unmatched junction bases numbered 10, after V lost 4 bases and J lost 7 bases. The CDR3 has 15 amino acids. This entry is derived from a study of T cell repertoires in cytomegalovirus infection. The receptor was derived from a human donor in good health (CMV status not recorded). Some clones in this sample may be carry-over from other donors' samples. The V gene is TRBV7-9, the J gene TRBJ2-1, with 7 bases identical to TRBD2. The sample here was cultured PBMCs, taken from culture after CMV antigen stimulation. The CDR3 region is CASSSAGGLGNEQFF. The CDR3 bases are TGTGCCAGCAGCTCAGCCGGTGGACTAGGAAATGAGCAGTTCTTC.